This TCR beta chain was recorded in a study of cytomegalovirus exposure and HLA in healthy donors. General study findings and limits: Altogether, 160 or so TCR beta chains were recorded as cytomegalovirus-associated. Most TCR sequences were seen very rarely across donors, but some public TCRs occurred in many.

PCR employed 60 Vbeta and 13 Jbeta primers. The method was immunoSEQ multiplex PCR; TCRdb's version includes in-frame clones alone and lacks a portion of them. The sample lists about 200,000 clones; roughly 80% were seen once. For this clone: Its target is not known.

This TCR derives from a male donor in good health and CMV-seronegative. Sequenced: PBMCs.

The CDR3 nucleotides are TGCGCCAGCAGCGCGGGACTAGCGGTCCAACAAGAGACCCAGTACTTC. It yields the protein CASSAGLAVQQETQYF. This chain joins TRBV5-1 and TRBJ2-5, with TRBD2 matching over 11 bases. CDR1 SGHRS and CDR2 YFSETQ come from the germline V gene. J lost 2 bases, V lost 4 bases, and 7 bases had no gene match. The CDR3 is 16 residues long.